This passage covers 4 T cell receptor beta chains from one sample sequenced in a study of blood T cell repertoires in COVID-19. This table comes from immunoSEQ multiplex PCR, and its TCRdb copy is limited to in-frame clones, with some not included. The sample lists 65,000 or so clones, approximately 88% seen once, with 10% in the top ten. Sequenced input: peripheral blood. Source of these receptors: a man aged 25-40 years with COVID-19, enrolled during active disease.

This chain joins TRBV18 and TRBJ1-6; unclear D gene. V was shortened by 6 bases and J by 16 bases, with 19 bases between the two germline ends. Per germline, CDR1 KGHSH and CDR2 LQKENI. The CDR3 has 13 residues. The CDR3 sequence: CASSNGVFEGLHF. The CDR3 DNA reads as TGTGCCAGCTCCAACGGGGTATTCGAGGGACTCCACTTT.

The chain combines TRBV20-1 with TRBJ2-7; 11 bases align to TRBD2. CDR1 and CDR2 from the germline V gene are DFQATT and SNEGSKA (reference sequence). This CDR3 has 16 amino acids. The V gene end was trimmed by 3 bases and the J gene end by 3 bases; junction bases not matched to a gene: 10. The CDR3 region is CSASGNGLAGIYEQYF. The CDR3, as DNA: TGCAGTGCTAGTGGGAACGGACTAGCGGGCATCTACGAGCAGTACTTC.

This clone was seen more than once but under ten times. This chain connects TRBV11-1 to TRBJ2-1; 10 nucleotides match TRBD1. The ends lost 5 bases at V and 1 base at J; junction bases unmatched: 2. The germline CDR1 and CDR2 sequences are SGHAT and FQDESV (reference sequence). The CDR3 is 15 residues long. CDR3 bases: TGTGCCAGCAGCAAGGACAGGGGGTCCTACAATGAGCAGTTCTTC. The encoded protein is CASSKDRGSYNEQFF. Drawing the rest from reference TRBV11-1 and TRBJ2-1, the complete variable domain is EAEVAQSPRYKITEKSQAVAFWCDPISGHATLYWYRQILGQGPELLVQFQDESVVDDSQLPKDRFSAERLKGVDSTLKIQPAELGDSAMYLCASSKDRGSYNEQFFGPGTRLTVL.

The V gene is TRBV5-1, the J gene TRBJ2-5; TRBD1 matches 10 bases. Germline assignment: CDR1 SGHRS and CDR2 YFSETQ. The CDR3 is 15 amino acids. V gave up 4 bases and J gave up 4 bases; unmatched junction bases: 7. The chain's CDR3 is CASSLLDRGGETQYF. In DNA, the CDR3 is TGCGCCAGCAGCCTACTGGACAGGGGGGGAGAGACCCAGTACTTC.